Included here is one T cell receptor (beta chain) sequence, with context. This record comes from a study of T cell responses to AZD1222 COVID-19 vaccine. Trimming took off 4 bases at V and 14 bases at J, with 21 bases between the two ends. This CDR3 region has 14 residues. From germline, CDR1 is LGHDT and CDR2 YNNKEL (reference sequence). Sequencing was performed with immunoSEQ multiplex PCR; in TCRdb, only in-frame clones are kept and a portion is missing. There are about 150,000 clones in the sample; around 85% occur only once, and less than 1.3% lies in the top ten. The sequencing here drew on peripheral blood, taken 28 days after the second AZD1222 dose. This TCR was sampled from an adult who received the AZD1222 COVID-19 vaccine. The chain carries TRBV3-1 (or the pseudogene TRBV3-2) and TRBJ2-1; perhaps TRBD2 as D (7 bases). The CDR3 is CASSLERGAGVEFF. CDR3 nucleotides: TGTGCCAGCAGCCTCGAACGGGGGGCAGGTGTCGAGTTCTTC.